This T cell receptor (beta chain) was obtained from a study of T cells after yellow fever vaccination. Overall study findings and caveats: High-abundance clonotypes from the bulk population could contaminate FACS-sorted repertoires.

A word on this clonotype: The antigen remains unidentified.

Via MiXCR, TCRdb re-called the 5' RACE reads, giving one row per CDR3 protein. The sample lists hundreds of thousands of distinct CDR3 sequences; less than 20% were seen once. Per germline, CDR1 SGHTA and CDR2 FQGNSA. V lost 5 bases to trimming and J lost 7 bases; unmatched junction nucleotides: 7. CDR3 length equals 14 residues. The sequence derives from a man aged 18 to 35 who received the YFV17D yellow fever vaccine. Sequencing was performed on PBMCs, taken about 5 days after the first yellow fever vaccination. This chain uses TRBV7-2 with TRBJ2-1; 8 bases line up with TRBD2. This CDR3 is CASSPDSGDNEQFF. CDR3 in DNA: TGTGCCAGCAGCCCCGATAGCGGGGATAATGAGCAGTTCTTC.